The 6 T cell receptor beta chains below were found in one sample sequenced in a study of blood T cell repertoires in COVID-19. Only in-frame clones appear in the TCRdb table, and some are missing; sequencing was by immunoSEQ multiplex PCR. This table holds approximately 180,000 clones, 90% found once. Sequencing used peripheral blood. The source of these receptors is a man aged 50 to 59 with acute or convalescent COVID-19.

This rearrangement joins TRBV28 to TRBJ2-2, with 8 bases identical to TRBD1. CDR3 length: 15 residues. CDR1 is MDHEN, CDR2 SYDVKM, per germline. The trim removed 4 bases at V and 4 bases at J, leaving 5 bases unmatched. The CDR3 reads CASSSPGTGTGELFF. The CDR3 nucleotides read TGTGCCAGCAGTTCCCCGGGGACAGGCACCGGGGAGCTGTTTTTT.

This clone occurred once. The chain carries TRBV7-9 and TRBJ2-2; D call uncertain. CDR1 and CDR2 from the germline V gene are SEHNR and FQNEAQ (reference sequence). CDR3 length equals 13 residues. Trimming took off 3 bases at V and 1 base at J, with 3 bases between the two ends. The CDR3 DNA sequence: TGTGCCAGCAGCTTCAAGAACACCGGGGAGCTGTTTTTT. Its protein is CASSFKNTGELFF.

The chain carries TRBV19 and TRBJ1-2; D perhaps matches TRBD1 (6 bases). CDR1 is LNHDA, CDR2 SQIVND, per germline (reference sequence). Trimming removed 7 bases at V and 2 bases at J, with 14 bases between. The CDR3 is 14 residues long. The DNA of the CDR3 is TGTGCCAGTAACCGAGACAGGAGCAACTATGGCTACACCTTC. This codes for CASNRDRSNYGYTF.

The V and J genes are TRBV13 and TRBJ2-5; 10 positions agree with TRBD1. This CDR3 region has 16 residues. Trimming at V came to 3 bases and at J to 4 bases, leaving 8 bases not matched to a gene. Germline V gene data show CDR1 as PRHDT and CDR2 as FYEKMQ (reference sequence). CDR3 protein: CASSLWDRGPGETQYF. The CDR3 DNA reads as TGTGCCAGCAGCTTGTGGGACAGGGGACCGGGAGAGACCCAGTACTTC.

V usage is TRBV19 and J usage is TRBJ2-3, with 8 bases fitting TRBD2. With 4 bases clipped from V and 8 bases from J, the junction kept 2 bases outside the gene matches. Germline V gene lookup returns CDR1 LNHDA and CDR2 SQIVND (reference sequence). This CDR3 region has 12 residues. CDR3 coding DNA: TGTGCCAGTAGTAGCGGGGGGCTTACGCAGTATTTT. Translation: CASSSGGLTQYF.

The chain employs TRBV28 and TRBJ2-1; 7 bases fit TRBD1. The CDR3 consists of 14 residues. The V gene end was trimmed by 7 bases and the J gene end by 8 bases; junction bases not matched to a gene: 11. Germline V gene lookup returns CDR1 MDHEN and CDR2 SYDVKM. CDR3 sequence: CASKTGALSDEQFF. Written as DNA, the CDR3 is TGTGCCAGCAAAACAGGGGCCCTCTCGGATGAGCAGTTCTTC.